The 23 T cell receptor beta chains reported below all come from one sample, sequenced in a study of Ad26.COV2.S vaccination and SARS-CoV-2 variants. Indicated treatment: approximately 18 received Ad26.COV2.S at low or high dose, single or two shots; 5 received placebo; per-sample allocation not given. Sampling was performed 63 days after the first vaccine or placebo injection. Produced via immunoSEQ multiplex PCR; TCRdb's table is partial and in-frame only. The sample holds roughly 500,000 clones, 89% seen once. Sequencing used peripheral blood, obtained in a trial of Ad26.COV2.S vaccine versus placebo. Source of these receptors: a person aged 18-65 years who received the Ad26.COV2.S COVID-19 vaccine or a placebo.

The chain is built from TRBV29-1 and TRBJ1-5, with TRBD1 as a possible D gene (5 bases). The V and J ends lost 5 bases and 0 bases respectively, with 17 bases between them. Germline V gives CDR1 SQVTM, CDR2 ANQGSEA. This CDR3 spans 16 amino acids. The CDR3 DNA reads TGCAGCGTTATCATACTCGAAGGGGATAGCAATCAGCCCCAGCATTTT. Its translation: CSVIILEGDSNQPQHF.

This chain links TRBV7-9 with TRBJ2-7; 7 bases are a match to TRBD2. V lost 5 bases and J lost 3; bases outside the gene matches: 16. Germline V gene data show CDR1 as SEHNR and CDR2 as FQNEAQ (reference sequence). The CDR3 spans 17 residues. The DNA of the CDR3 is TGTGCCAGCAGCCCCGCGACTAGCCCAAACTTAGGCTACGAGCAGTACTTC. This sequence encodes CASSPATSPNLGYEQYF.

CDR3 bases: TGTGCCAGCAGTTACAGAAGCGGACAGGGGGCATGGCAGCCCCAGCATTTT. Amino acids: CASSYRSGQGAWQPQHF. The chain joins TRBV6-2 or TRBV6-3 to TRBJ1-5; 11 nucleotides line up with TRBD1. CDR3 length equals 17 residues. Trimming removed 2 bases from V and 7 bases from J; junction bases left unmatched: 10. The germline V gene has CDR1 MNHEY and CDR2 SVGEGT.

This clone was detected only once. The chain employs TRBV7-2 and TRBJ1-1; no clear D. Trimming stripped 3 bases from V and 1 base from J, with 12 bases between. The CDR3 is made up of 15 amino acids. Germline CDR1 SGHTA, CDR2 FQGNSA. The CDR3 DNA follows: TGTGCCAGCAGCTTCATCCATCGGGCGAACACTGAAGCTTTCTTT. This codes for CASSFIHRANTEAFF.

The rearrangement joins TRBV28 to TRBJ2-3, with 8 bases identical to TRBD1. V lost 1 base, J lost 1 base, and 19 bases stayed unmatched. This CDR3 contains 21 residues. Per the germline V gene, CDR1 is MDHEN and CDR2 is SYDVKM. The CDR3 region is CASSLLFSLYQPGQGTDTQYF. CDR3 DNA sequence: TGTGCCAGCAGTTTATTGTTTAGCCTCTACCAACCGGGACAGGGCACAGATACGCAGTATTTT.

The chain couples TRBV18 to TRBJ2-7; TRBD2 matches at 8 bases. After removal of 6 bases from V and 6 bases from J, the junction contained 16 bases not matched to a gene. This CDR3 has 16 residues. Germline CDR1 reads KGHSH; CDR2 reads LQKENI. The CDR3 nucleotides read TGTGCCAGCTCTTACCCCTGGGATAGCGGGAAGGTCGAGCAGTACGTC. Translated: CASSYPWDSGKVEQYV.

CDR3: CASSLRADQPQHF. CDR3 bases: TGTGCCAGCAGTTTAAGGGCGGATCAGCCCCAGCATTTT. The chain has TRBV12-3 or TRBV12-4 and TRBJ1-5; D unresolved. The CDR3 is 13 amino acids. V was cut by 2 bases and J by 5 bases, with 7 bases left in between.

V usage is TRBV7-2 and J usage is TRBJ1-3; D is perhaps TRBD1 (6 bases). The CDR3 consists of 15 residues. The germline CDR1 and CDR2 sequences are SGHTA and FQGNSA. Trimming pared 5 bases from V and 3 bases from J, leaving 14 bases between. The CDR3 DNA reads as TGTGCCAGCAGCCCGTACAGGGAAATTGGAAACACCATATATTTT. The encoded protein is CASSPYREIGNTIYF. Complete variable domain (other parts from reference TRBV7-2 and TRBJ1-3): GAGVSQSPSNKVTEKGKDVELRCDPISGHTALYWYRQSLGQGLEFLIYFQGNSAPDKSGLPSDRFSAERTGGSVSTLTIQRTQQEDSAVYLCASSPYREIGNTIYFGEGSWLTVV.

The V gene is TRBV7-2, the J gene TRBJ1-5; D call uncertain. CDR1 is SGHTA and CDR2 is FQGNSA in the germline V gene. CDR3 length equals 14 residues. V lost 2 bases and J 2 bases, leaving 7 bases between the germline ends. Written as DNA, the CDR3 is TGTGCCAGCAGCTTAAGACGCCGCAATCAGCCCCAGCATTTT. This encodes CASSLRRRNQPQHF.

This clone was seen once. V is TRBV3-1 (or the pseudogene TRBV3-2) and J is TRBJ2-7, with a tentative D call TRBD1 (6 bases). CDR1 and CDR2 from the germline V gene are LGHDT and YNNKEL (reference sequence). The CDR3 totals 16 residues. Deletions cut 3 bases from V and 0 bases from J, with 15 bases between. CDR3: CASSHIYRAPSYEQYF. The CDR3 DNA is TGTGCCAGCAGCCACATTTACAGGGCCCCCTCCTACGAGCAGTACTTC.

The V call is TRBV3-1 (or the pseudogene TRBV3-2), the J call TRBJ2-3; TRBD2 agrees at 10 bases. Germline CDR1 reads LGHDT; CDR2 reads YNNKEL (reference sequence). CDR3 length: 16 amino acids. The V gene end was trimmed by 0 bases and the J gene end by 2 bases; junction bases not matched to a gene: 2. Here the CDR3 DNA reads TGTGCCAGCAGCCAAGATCTAGCGGGAGTCACAGATACGCAGTATTTT. Protein product: CASSQDLAGVTDTQYF.

The V and J genes are TRBV9 and TRBJ1-6; maybe TRBD1 (5 bases). CDR1 and CDR2 from the germline V gene are SGDLS and YYNGEE. V was cut by 3 bases and J by 7 bases, with 11 bases left in between. The CDR3 length is 14 residues. The chain's CDR3 is CASSARPGNSPLHF. The DNA of the CDR3 is TGTGCCAGCAGCGCCAGGCCAGGGAATTCACCCCTCCACTTT.

The CDR3 region is CAWSIWSDSNQPQHF. The CDR3 DNA follows: TGTGCCTGGAGTATATGGAGCGATAGCAATCAGCCCCAGCATTTT. The chain joins TRBV30 to TRBJ1-5; no clear D. This CDR3 region has 15 residues. V was trimmed by 2 bases and J by 0 bases, leaving 11 bases between them. Germline V CDR1 and CDR2: GTSNPN, SVGIG (reference sequence).

J is TRBJ1-1 and V is TRBV6-4, with 7 bases matching TRBD1. The V gene end was trimmed by 11 bases and the J gene end by 4 bases; junction bases not matched to a gene: 7. From germline, CDR1 is MRHNA and CDR2 SNTAGT. This CDR3 has 12 amino acids. The CDR3 nucleotides are TGTGCCCCCGACAGGGTGGGCACTGAAGCTTTCTTT. Its protein product is CAPDRVGTEAFF.

The rearrangement joins TRBV6-2 or TRBV6-3 to TRBJ2-7, with 7 bases that match TRBD2. Germline V gene sequence: CDR1 MNHEY, CDR2 SVGEGT. The CDR3 totals 15 residues. V lost 5 bases to trimming and J lost 0 bases; unmatched junction nucleotides: 7. The CDR3 region is CASSTRPGGSYEQYF. The CDR3 bases are TGTGCCAGCAGTACCCGCCCGGGGGGCTCCTACGAGCAGTACTTC.

The chain recombines TRBV7-9 with TRBJ2-1; 10 bases are shared with TRBD1. The germline V gene has CDR1 SEHNR and CDR2 FQNEAQ (reference sequence). The CDR3 has 15 residues. Unmatched junction bases numbered 8, after V lost 5 bases and J lost 7 bases. The CDR3 coding sequence is TGTGCCAGCAGCAGGACAGGGGGGTTTGTGAATGAGCAGTTCTTC. Translated, it gives CASSRTGGFVNEQFF.

The V and J genes are TRBV4-2 and TRBJ1-2; D not certain. From germline, CDR1 is LGHNA and CDR2 YNFKEQ. Trimming removed 0 bases from V and 4 bases from J, with 15 bases in between. CDR3 length: 16 residues. As DNA, the CDR3 is TGTGCCAGCAGCCAAGATGAGAGGTTGTACCGCTATGGCTACACCTTC. This translates into CASSQDERLYRYGYTF.

The chain recombines TRBV7-6 with TRBJ1-3; the D gene is possibly TRBD1 (5 bases). The CDR3 has 15 amino acids. Looked up from germline, CDR1 is SGHVS and CDR2 is FNYEAQ. Deletions cut 1 base from V and 6 bases from J, with 13 bases between. This chain's CDR3 is CASSLGPGYENTIYF. CDR3 DNA sequence: TGTGCCAGCAGCTTAGGGCCAGGGTACGAAAACACCATATATTTT.

The genes are TRBV11-2 and TRBJ2-1, with D unresolved. Germline V gives CDR1 SGHAT, CDR2 FQNNGV. Trimming pared 1 base from V and 4 bases from J, leaving 11 bases between. The CDR3 runs to 15 residues. In nucleotides, the CDR3 is TGTGCCAGCAGCTTAGGCCTAAATCCTTACAATGAGCAGTTCTTC. Protein sequence: CASSLGLNPYNEQFF.

This sequence joins TRBV4-1 and TRBJ2-1; D is perhaps TRBD2 (6 bases). The CDR3 loop spans 15 amino acids. Germline V gene lookup returns CDR1 MGHRA and CDR2 YSYEKL. V gave up 7 bases and J gave up 6 bases, with 19 bases separating them. The CDR3 reads CASTARDPGSNEQFF. CDR3 sequence (DNA): TGCGCCAGCACCGCGCGGGACCCGGGGTCCAATGAGCAGTTCTTC.

The rearrangement joins TRBV5-1 to TRBJ2-3, with TRBD1 matching over 8 bases. CDR1 and CDR2 from the germline V gene are SGHRS and YFSETQ. This CDR3 contains 14 residues. V was pared by 4 bases and J by 4 bases, with 5 bases of the junction left unmatched. In DNA, the CDR3 is TGCGCCAGCAGCGACAGGGGAGGCGCAGATACGCAGTATTTT. Amino acids: CASSDRGGADTQYF.

This chain connects TRBV5-1 to TRBJ2-5; tentatively, D is TRBD2 (5 bases). The CDR3 is 15 amino acids. Trimming stripped 0 bases from V and 0 bases from J, with 9 bases between. Germline-derived CDR1 and CDR2 are SGHRS and YFSETQ. CDR3 coding DNA: TGCGCCAGCAGCTTGGCGGACTCGAACCAAGAGACCCAGTACTTC. It translates to CASSLADSNQETQYF.

V is TRBV15 and J is TRBJ2-7, with TRBD1 matching 10 bases. With 9 bases clipped from V and 3 bases from J, the junction kept 5 bases outside the gene matches. CDR1 and CDR2 (germline): LNHNV, YYDKDF (reference sequence). The CDR3 sequence is 13 residues long. CDR3 in DNA: TGTGCCACGTGCCGGGACAGGGGCTACGAGCAGTACTTC. Encoded protein: CATCRDRGYEQYF.